These 18 T cell receptor beta chains were sequenced from one sample in a study of blood T cell repertoires in COVID-19 (dated by TCRdb to 2018 to 2020). The library was built by means of the immunoSEQ multiplex PCR assay. As stored in TCRdb, this immuneACCESS dataset retains in-frame rearrangements with V and J assigned. A fraction of the clones does not appear; measured against another copy, unresolved V genes explain less than half of the discrepancy, and the remainder lacks a known reason. The sample data list roughly 87,000 clones, and approximately 89% of these were observed just once. 0.47% of the sample comes from the top ten. Sequencing input: peripheral blood. These TCRs come from a man aged 55 to 69 with acute or convalescent COVID-19.

The V call is TRBV5-4, the J call TRBJ2-5, with 10 bases identical to TRBD2. Unmatched junction bases numbered 0, after V lost 1 base and J lost 3 bases. The CDR3 has 14 residues. Germline CDR1 is SGHNT and CDR2 is YYREEE (reference sequence). The CDR3 sequence is CASSLSGGEETQYF. The CDR3, as DNA: TGTGCCAGCAGCTTGAGCGGGGGGGAAGAGACCCAGTACTTC.

V is TRBV5-1 and J is TRBJ1-1; D ambiguous. This CDR3 has 13 residues. Germline CDR1 reads SGHRS; CDR2 reads YFSETQ. V was pared by 2 bases and J by 3 bases, with 8 bases between. The CDR3 here is CASSLSADTEAFF. The CDR3 DNA follows: TGCGCCAGCAGCTTAAGTGCGGACACTGAAGCTTTCTTT.

The chain links TRBV19 to TRBJ1-3; D might be TRBD1 (6 bases). CDR1 and CDR2 (germline): LNHDA, SQIVND (reference sequence). The CDR3 length is 17 residues. The V end was cut by 1 base, the J end by 0 bases, with 13 bases between. As DNA, the CDR3 is TGTGCCAGTAGTATAGGGGGACAAAGAAGCTCTGGAAACACCATATATTTT. Encoded protein: CASSIGGQRSSGNTIYF.

The gene calls are TRBV2 and TRBJ1-3; TRBD1 might be the D (5 bases). Trimming cost V 6 bases and J 4 bases, with 13 bases left between them. CDR3 length equals 14 residues. In germline, CDR1 is SNHLY, CDR2 FYNNEI. The CDR3 DNA is TGTGCCAGCAGCCCCCAGGGAAGAGGAAACACCATATATTTT. Translating gives CASSPQGRGNTIYF.

The chain is built from TRBV5-1 and TRBJ2-2; TRBD2 agrees at 7 bases. V gave up 0 bases and J gave up 7 bases; unmatched junction bases: 6. The length of the CDR3 is 15 residues. Germline V gene sequence: CDR1 SGHRS, CDR2 YFSETQ. The CDR3 here is CASSLESGTVGELFF. In nucleotides, the CDR3 is TGCGCCAGCAGCTTGGAAAGCGGGACGGTCGGGGAGCTGTTTTTT.

This clone was seen once. The rearrangement uses TRBV5-1 and TRBJ1-1; D not certain. CDR3 length: 14 residues. Deletions cut 3 bases from V and 1 base from J, with 10 bases between. Germline-derived CDR1 and CDR2 are SGHRS and YFSETQ. In nucleotides, the CDR3 is TGCGCCAGCAGCTCGAGCGGGCCGAACACTGAAGCTTTCTTT. Translation gives CASSSSGPNTEAFF.

The chain couples TRBV6-1 to TRBJ2-5, with D maybe TRBD1 (5 bases). The CDR3 is 17 amino acids. Germline V gene sequence: CDR1 MNHNS, CDR2 SASEGT. Trimming left V 0 bases short and J 1 base short, with 15 bases between. CDR3 sequence: CASSEARAQGPQETQYF. The DNA of the CDR3 is TGTGCCAGCAGTGAAGCAAGGGCCCAGGGCCCCCAAGAGACCCAGTACTTC.

The chain employs TRBV6-1 and TRBJ2-1; D is perhaps TRBD2 (6 bases). The V gene's germline CDR1 is MNHNS and CDR2 SASEGT. The V end lost 6 bases, the J end lost 7 bases, and 10 bases lay between the germline ends. The CDR3 consists of 12 residues. The CDR3 reads CASRTRGNEQFF. The CDR3 coding sequence is TGTGCCAGCAGGACTAGGGGTAATGAGCAGTTCTTC.

V and J are TRBV19 and TRBJ2-7; perhaps TRBD1 as D (6 bases). This CDR3 region has 13 residues. The germline CDR1 and CDR2 sequences are LNHDA and SQIVND (reference sequence). The germline V and J ends were trimmed by 4 bases and 5 bases, with 12 bases remaining between them. The CDR3 here is CASSTDSKDEQYF. The CDR3 DNA follows: TGTGCCAGTAGTACGGACAGTAAAGACGAGCAGTACTTC.

The rearrangement links TRBV5-1 to TRBJ2-5; no reliable D call. This CDR3 contains 14 residues. Germline CDR1 is SGHRS and CDR2 is YFSETQ. Trimming shortened V by 2 bases and J by 1 base, and 9 bases separated the two germline ends. The CDR3 region is CASSFNAVQETQYF. CDR3 in DNA: TGCGCCAGCAGCTTTAACGCAGTCCAAGAGACCCAGTACTTC.

In this sample, this clone turned up once. V is TRBV9 and J is TRBJ2-2; D is ambiguous. With 4 bases removed from V and 4 bases from J, the gap between germline ends came to 11 bases. The CDR3 contains 14 residues. Germline V CDR1 and CDR2: SGDLS, YYNGEE. The CDR3 here is CASSPVAGTGELFF. As DNA, the CDR3 is TGTGCCAGCAGCCCCGTGGCTGGCACCGGGGAGCTGTTTTTT.

This clone has only a few counts. V gene TRBV9 combines with J gene TRBJ2-3; 11 nucleotides match TRBD2. The CDR3 is 16 residues long. Germline trimming cut 10 bases from V and 1 base from J; bases unmatched to any gene: 11. Germline V gene sequence: CDR1 SGDLS, CDR2 YYNGEE. The CDR3 region is CARVAVAGGRTDTQYF. The CDR3 region has the DNA TGTGCCCGCGTGGCGGTAGCGGGGGGGCGCACAGATACGCAGTATTTT.

This rearrangement joins TRBV2 to TRBJ1-1; unclear D gene. The CDR3 has 12 residues. CDR1 and CDR2 (germline): SNHLY, FYNNEI. V was clipped by 10 bases and J by 0 bases, with 9 bases between them. The CDR3 bases are TGTGCCACTGGAGCTTTGAACACTGAAGCTTTCTTT. As protein: CATGALNTEAFF. Supplemented by reference TRBV2 and TRBJ1-1, the full variable domain reads EPEVTQTPSHQVTQMGQEVILRCVPISNHLYFYWYRQILGQKVEFLVSFYNNEISEKSEIFDDQFSVERPDGSNFTLKIRSTKLEDSAMYFCATGALNTEAFFGQGTRLTVV.

This clone was observed a handful of times. CDR3 DNA sequence: TGTGCCAGCAGTTTCAGGGGGCACGGGGAGCTGTTTTTT. Encoded protein: CASSFRGHGELFF. V is TRBV27 and J is TRBJ2-2; TRBD1 agrees at 8 bases. The CDR3 covers 13 residues. The germline CDR1 and CDR2 sequences are MNHEY and SMNVEV (reference sequence). Unmatched junction bases numbered 1, after V lost 3 bases and J lost 7 bases.

This chain links TRBV5-1 with TRBJ1-2, with 10 bases lining up with TRBD1. The V gene's germline CDR1 is SGHRS and CDR2 YFSETQ. After removal of 5 bases from V and 5 bases from J, the junction contained 9 bases not matched to a gene. The CDR3 contains 15 residues. The CDR3 loop is CASRQGTGAGYGYTF. The CDR3 DNA sequence: TGCGCCAGCAGGCAGGGGACAGGGGCAGGGTATGGCTACACCTTC.

The chain joins TRBV6-2 or TRBV6-3 to TRBJ2-3, with a weak D call TRBD2 (7 bases). Trimming pared 7 bases from V and 0 bases from J, leaving 17 bases between. CDR3 size: 16 residues. The germline V gene has CDR1 MNHEY and CDR2 SVGEGT. The CDR3 loop reads CASTPRGRASTDTQYF. The CDR3 nucleotides read TGTGCCAGCACCCCGAGGGGGAGGGCTAGCACAGATACGCAGTATTTT.

This clone was seen only a few times. The chain recombines TRBV29-1 with TRBJ2-1; TRBD1 might be the D (6 bases). From germline, CDR1 is SQVTM and CDR2 ANQGSEA. The length of the CDR3 is 13 residues. V lost 5 bases and J lost 1, with 9 bases in between. The CDR3 is CSVRGMSYNEQFF. CDR3 sequence (DNA): TGCAGCGTTAGGGGGATGTCCTACAATGAGCAGTTCTTC.

The chain uses TRBV20-1 and TRBJ1-3, with D possibly TRBD1 on 5 matching bases. Germline-derived CDR1 and CDR2 are DFQATT and SNEGSKA (reference sequence). The CDR3 contains 13 residues. Trimming removed 3 bases from V and 2 bases from J, with 8 bases in between. CDR3 bases: TGCAGTGCTAGTATACAGGCTGGAAACACCATATATTTT. This codes for CSASIQAGNTIYF.